Listed below are T cell receptor beta chains from one sample, sequenced in a study of T-cell memory formation after mild COVID-19. TCRdb passed the 5' RACE reads through MiXCR, listing each CDR3 protein once. Of approximately 340,000 distinct CDR3 sequences listed, approximately 12% are singletons. The sequencing input was PBMCs or a T cell subset sorted from them (not recorded which). Receptors originate from a man between 18 and 29 years old who had mild COVID-19 (a few samples of this study predate the infection). Cell type and time point are not known. The conserved cysteine and the conserved F or W are not part of the CDR3 here. Each record gives: clone size, V gene, CDR3 protein. The size field is filled for only some rows; it gives once, few, many or a size class.

abundance: once
v_gene: TRBV29-1
CDR3aa: SVDVQNTGELF

abundance: -
v_gene: TRBV6-1
CDR3aa: ASSPQGHTEAF

abundance: many
v_gene: TRBV5-1
CDR3aa: ASSLVAGPSYEQY

abundance: -
v_gene: TRBV10-3
CDR3aa: AISSQGVQPQH

abundance: few
v_gene: TRBV12-3/TRBV12-4
CDR3aa: ASSSNRGLEGEQF

abundance: many
v_gene: TRBV5-5
CDR3aa: ASSLSPGANEQF

abundance: -
v_gene: TRBV5-1
CDR3aa: ASSQQQNRGGDTQY

abundance: few
v_gene: TRBV29-1
CDR3aa: SVVTWAINGYT

abundance: -
v_gene: TRBV12-3/TRBV12-4
CDR3aa: ASSFSLTGRDEQF

abundance: -
v_gene: TRBV18
CDR3aa: ASSPPWASYEQY

abundance: -
v_gene: TRBV14
CDR3aa: ASSQAGTLWGYGYT

abundance: few
v_gene: TRBV5-1
CDR3aa: ASSLGDRGVDYGYT

abundance: few
v_gene: TRBV11-2
CDR3aa: ASSARGWRGTDTQY

abundance: -
v_gene: TRBV7-9
CDR3aa: ASTWVGTRTYTGELF

abundance: -
v_gene: TRBV7-8
CDR3aa: ASSSQGSVNIQY

abundance: -
v_gene: TRBV20-1
CDR3aa: SARRPGQYYEQF

abundance: many
v_gene: TRBV20-1
CDR3aa: SADRGAGYGYT

abundance: few
v_gene: TRBV9
CDR3aa: ASSVASLDRVETQY

abundance: few
v_gene: TRBV7-2
CDR3aa: ASSSLFTGTAYGYT

abundance: many
v_gene: TRBV5-4
CDR3aa: ASSLGYTGELF

abundance: few
v_gene: TRBV27
CDR3aa: ASSKDRNYGYT

abundance: many
v_gene: TRBV24-1
CDR3aa: ATSAQGAGEKLF

abundance: -
v_gene: TRBV9
CDR3aa: ASSPGGRHTGELF

abundance: -
v_gene: TRBV20-1
CDR3aa: RTIRGKMNTEAF

abundance: many
v_gene: TRBV7-2
CDR3aa: ASSLGTYISTDTQY

abundance: -
v_gene: TRBV6-5
CDR3aa: ASSRRREAF

abundance: -
v_gene: TRBV12-3/TRBV12-4
CDR3aa: ASSLTSGVGGWQF

abundance: -
v_gene: TRBV12-3/TRBV12-4
CDR3aa: ASTQRGVAEQF

abundance: -
v_gene: TRBV6-1
CDR3aa: ASSTESPYNEQF

abundance: -
v_gene: TRBV29-1
CDR3aa: SVEDRVPGGTIY